The rows below give T cell receptor beta chains drawn from one sample of a study of T cell repertoires in cytomegalovirus infection. Their antigens are not known. MiXCR, applied by TCRdb to the reads, yields one record per CDR3 protein. The top ten clones hold about an eighth of a sample with about 310,000 distinct CDR3 sequences, around 25% of them seen once. Sequencing used cultured PBMCs, obtained from culture after CMV antigen stimulation. These receptors were taken from a human donor in good health (CMV status not recorded). Some clones in this sample may be carry-over from other donors' samples. CDR3s include the opening cysteine and the closing phenylalanine or tryptophan. The D gene is left open where the match is weak. Clone size is shown for a subset of rows, as once, few, many or a class of expanded clone.

v_call	cdr3_length	j_call	clone_size	d_call	cdr3_nt	cdr3_aa
TRBV4-3	16	TRBJ1-6	.	.	TGCGCCAGCAGCCAAGAGCGGACGGTATATAATTCACCCCTCCACTTT	CASSQERTVYNSPLHF
TRBV9	14	TRBJ2-3	.	.	TGTGCCAGCAGCGTAGACGGGGTGCTAGATACGCAGTATTTT	CASSVDGVLDTQYF
TRBV6-6	17	TRBJ2-1	.	TRBD2	TGTGCCAGCAGTTGGACTAGCGGGAAGAGCTCCTACAATGAGCAGTTCTTC	CASSWTSGKSSYNEQFF
TRBV24-1	12	TRBJ1-5	few	.	TGTGCCACCAGTGATTGGGATCAGCCCCAGCATTTT	CATSDWDQPQHF
TRBV7-3	21	TRBJ2-5	.	TRBD1	TGTGCCAGCAGCTTAAGGGTTTCCGGGACAGGATGTCTGGTGGTGCGAGAGACCCAGTACTTC	CASSLRVSGTGCLVVRETQYF
TRBV19	14	TRBJ2-3	few	.	TGTGCCAGTAGTACTTCTATAGCGACAGATACGCAGTATTTT	CASSTSIATDTQYF
TRBV4-3	16	TRBJ2-5	.	.	TGCGCCAGCAGCCATAGAAGGGAGGGGGCCCAAGAGACCCAGTACTTC	CASSHRREGAQETQYF
TRBV5-5	15	TRBJ2-3	few	.	TGTGCCAGCAGCTTGCGCCCGGATGCCACAGATACGCAGTATTTT	CASSLRPDATDTQYF
TRBV6-6	16	TRBJ1-5	.	.	TGTGCCAGCAGTTACGGGGGCAGGGTTAGCAATCAGCCCCAGCATTTT	CASSYGGRVSNQPQHF
TRBV7-8	15	TRBJ2-1	.	TRBD2	TGTGCCAGCAGCGCCCCTCCGCGGGAGGGGCATGAGCAGTTCTTC	CASSAPPREGHEQFF
TRBV12-3/TRBV12-4	13	TRBJ2-2	.	TRBD2	TGTGCCAGCAGCTTCACTAGCGTCGGGGAGCTGTTTTTT	CASSFTSVGELFF
TRBV6-2/TRBV6-3	13	TRBJ2-5	many	TRBD2	TGTGCCAGCGTGCTAGCGGGACAAGAGACCCAGTACTTC	CASVLAGQETQYF
TRBV6-5	15	TRBJ1-5	many	TRBD1	TGTGCCAGCAGTTACGGGACAGGGCTGGGACAGCCCCAGCATTTT	CASSYGTGLGQPQHF
TRBV28	15	TRBJ1-6	.	.	TGTGCCAGCAGATCCCCGAGCGGGAATAATTCACCCCTCCACTTT	CASRSPSGNNSPLHF
TRBV11-1	14	TRBJ2-1	.	.	TGTGCCAGCAGCTTAGCGGGGCCTTTGAATGAGCAGTTCTTC	CASSLAGPLNEQFF
TRBV7-2	14	TRBJ2-7	.	.	TGTGCCAGCAGCGAAGGCCCTAGCATCTACGAGCAGTACTTC	CASSEGPSIYEQYF
TRBV5-6	17	TRBJ2-5	.	.	TGTGCCAGCAGCTTGTCATCGATTTTGGACGGTGAAGAGACCCAGTACTTC	CASSLSSILDGEETQYF
TRBV20-1	14	TRBJ2-3	.	.	TGCAGTGCTAGGCCCCCCCTCGATAGCCATACGCAGTATTTT	CSARPPLDSHTQYF
TRBV7-2	14	TRBJ1-2	many	TRBD1	TGTGCCAGCAGCTTAGAGACAGGGAACGGTGGCTACACCTTC	CASSLETGNGGYTF
TRBV12-3/TRBV12-4	12	TRBJ1-1	few	.	TGTGCCAGCAGTTTGATGGACACTGAAGCTTTCTTT	CASSLMDTEAFF
TRBV5-1	16	TRBJ2-5	.	TRBD1	TGCGCCAGCAGAACCCGGGACAGGACCTACCAAGAGACCCAGTACTTC	CASRTRDRTYQETQYF
TRBV6-1	17	TRBJ1-1	few	TRBD1	TGTGCCAGCAGCCGGACAGGGAATATCGGGGTTAACACTGAAGCTTTCTTT	CASSRTGNIGVNTEAFF
TRBV24-1	16	TRBJ2-1	.	TRBD2	TGTGCCACCAGTGAATCCGGGACTAGCTTATACAATGAGCAGTTCTTC	CATSESGTSLYNEQFF
TRBV12-3/TRBV12-4	15	TRBJ2-5	.	TRBD2	TGTGCCAGCAGTGACCTAGCGGGAGCGAGGGAGACCCAGTACTTC	CASSDLAGARETQYF
TRBV9	12	TRBJ1-2	.	.	TGTGCCAGCAATCGGTTCGCCCCGGGACGGACCTTC	CASNRFAPGRTF
TRBV7-2	16	TRBJ2-2	.	.	TGTGCCAGCAGCTTAAATGTGGGGTCAGCCACCGGGGAGCTGTTTTTT	CASSLNVGSATGELFF
TRBV19	16	TRBJ2-1	.	.	TGTGCCAGTAGTGGCGAGCGGACTTCCTCCTACAATGAGCAGTTCTTC	CASSGERTSSYNEQFF
TRBV15	17	TRBJ1-5	.	TRBD1	TGTGCCACCAGCAGAGATCTATGGACAGGAGGCAATCAGCCCCAGCATTTT	CATSRDLWTGGNQPQHF
TRBV7-2	13	TRBJ2-7	many	.	TGTGCCAGCAGCTTAGAGTTTTCCTACGAGCAGTACTTC	CASSLEFSYEQYF